This record concerns one T cell receptor (beta chain) sequence. Its antigen is unidentified. This nonspecific control used anti-CD3/anti-CD28 bead stimulation of CD4+ T cells. Responding CD4+ T cells were sorted by upregulation of both CD40 ligand and CD69. Adults with HIV-1 started suppressive ART while chronically infected. Sequencing used immunoSEQ version 4 in survey mode. Method: immunoSEQ multiplex PCR; TCRdb's copy keeps in-frame clones and lacks some. The sample has more than 35,000 clones, about nine tenths seen once. The record originates from a study of persistence of HIV-infected CD4 T cells. After removal of 8 bases from V and 0 bases from J, the junction contained 12 bases not matched to a gene. The length of the CDR3 is 17 residues. The germline V gene encodes CDR1 MNHNY and CDR2 SVGAGI (reference sequence). Study-wide results and limits: Bulk TCR data could not be restricted to HIV-1-infected CMV-responding cells. Degenerate expanded CDR3beta sequences were enriched among CMV- and Gag-responding cells.

The V and J genes are TRBV6-6 and TRBJ1-5; 8 nucleotides agree with TRBD1. This receptor was identified in an adult man with HIV who was CMV-seropositive. The sample was CD4+ T cells sorted from PBMCs after roughly 19-hour stimulation, taken from a patient who received antiretroviral therapy. The CDR3 DNA follows: TGTGCCAGCCGTCCTCCGGGACAGGTACCTAGCAATCAGCCCCAGCATTTT. It specifies CASRPPGQVPSNQPQHF.